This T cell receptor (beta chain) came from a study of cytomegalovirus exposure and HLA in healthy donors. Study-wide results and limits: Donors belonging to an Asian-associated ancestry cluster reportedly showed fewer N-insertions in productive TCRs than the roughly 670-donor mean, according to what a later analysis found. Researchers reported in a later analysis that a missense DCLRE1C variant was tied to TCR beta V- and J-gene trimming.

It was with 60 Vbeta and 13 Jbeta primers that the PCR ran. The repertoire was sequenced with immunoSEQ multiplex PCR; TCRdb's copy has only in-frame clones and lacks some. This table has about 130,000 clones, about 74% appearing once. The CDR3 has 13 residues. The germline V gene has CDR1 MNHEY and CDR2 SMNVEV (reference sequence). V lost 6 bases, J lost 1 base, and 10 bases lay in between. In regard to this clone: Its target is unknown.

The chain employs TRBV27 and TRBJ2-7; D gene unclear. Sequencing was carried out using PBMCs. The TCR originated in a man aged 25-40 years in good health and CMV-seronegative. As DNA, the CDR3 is TGTGCCAGCAGGGCAGGAACATCCTACGAGCAGTACTTC. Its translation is CASRAGTSYEQYF.